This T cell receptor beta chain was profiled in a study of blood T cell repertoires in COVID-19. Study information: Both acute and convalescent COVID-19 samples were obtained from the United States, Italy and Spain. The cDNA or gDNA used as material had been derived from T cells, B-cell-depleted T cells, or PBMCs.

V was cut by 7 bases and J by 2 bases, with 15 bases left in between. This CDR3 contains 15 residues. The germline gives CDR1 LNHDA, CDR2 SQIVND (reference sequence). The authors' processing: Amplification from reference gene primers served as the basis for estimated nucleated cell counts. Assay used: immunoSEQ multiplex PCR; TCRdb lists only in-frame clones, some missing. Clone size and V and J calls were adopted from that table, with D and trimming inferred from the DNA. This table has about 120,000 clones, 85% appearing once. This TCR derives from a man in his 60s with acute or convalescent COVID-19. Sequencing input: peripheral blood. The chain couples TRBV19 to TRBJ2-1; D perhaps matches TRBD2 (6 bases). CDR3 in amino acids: CASKGAGIPYNEQFF. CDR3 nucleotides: TGTGCCAGTAAGGGCGCGGGGATCCCCTACAATGAGCAGTTCTTC.